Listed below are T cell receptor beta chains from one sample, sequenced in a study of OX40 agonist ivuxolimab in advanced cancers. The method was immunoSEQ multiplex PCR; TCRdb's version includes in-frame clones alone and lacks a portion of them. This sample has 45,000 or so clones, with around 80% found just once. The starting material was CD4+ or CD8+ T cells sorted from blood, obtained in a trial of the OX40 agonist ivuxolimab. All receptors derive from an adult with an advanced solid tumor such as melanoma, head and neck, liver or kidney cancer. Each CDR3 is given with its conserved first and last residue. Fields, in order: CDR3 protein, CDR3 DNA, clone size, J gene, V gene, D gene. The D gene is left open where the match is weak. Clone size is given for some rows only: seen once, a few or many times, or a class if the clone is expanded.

CDR3aa: CASSLDQRVNYEQYF; CDR3nt: TGTGCCAGCAGCTTAGACCAGCGGGTCAACTACGAGCAGTACTTC; abundance: NA; j_gene: TRBJ2-7; v_gene: TRBV7-2; d_gene: NA
CDR3aa: CASSPMRTGDQETQYF; CDR3nt: TGCGCCAGCAGCCCGATGCGGACAGGAGACCAAGAGACCCAGTACTTC; abundance: NA; j_gene: TRBJ2-5; v_gene: TRBV5-1; d_gene: TRBD1
CDR3aa: CASSYAGAVGYTF; CDR3nt: TGTGCCAGCAGTTACGCAGGGGCGGTAGGCTACACCTTC; abundance: NA; j_gene: TRBJ1-2; v_gene: TRBV6-6; d_gene: NA
CDR3aa: CASSVPPNTEAFF; CDR3nt: TGTGCCAGCAGCGTACCACCGAACACTGAAGCTTTCTTT; abundance: NA; j_gene: TRBJ1-1; v_gene: TRBV11-2; d_gene: NA
CDR3aa: CASSGGRLNTEAFF; CDR3nt: TGCGCCAGCAGCGGTGGACGGCTGAACACTGAAGCTTTCTTT; abundance: few; j_gene: TRBJ1-1; v_gene: TRBV5-1; d_gene: NA
CDR3aa: CASSFRTSGKVGELFF; CDR3nt: TGTGCCAGCAGCTTCCGGACTAGCGGGAAGGTCGGGGAGCTGTTTTTT; abundance: NA; j_gene: TRBJ2-2; v_gene: TRBV7-2; d_gene: TRBD2
CDR3aa: CATSREDLGRREQYF; CDR3nt: TGTGCCACCAGCAGGGAGGACCTCGGGAGGCGCGAGCAGTACTTC; abundance: NA; j_gene: TRBJ2-7; v_gene: TRBV15; d_gene: TRBD2
CDR3aa: CASSPRQGYEQYF; CDR3nt: TGTGCCAGCAGCCCTCGACAGGGCTATGAGCAGTACTTC; abundance: NA; j_gene: TRBJ2-7; v_gene: TRBV9; d_gene: TRBD1
CDR3aa: CASSKELGGSYEQYF; CDR3nt: TGCGCCAGCAGCAAAGAGCTGGGGGGTTCCTACGAGCAGTACTTC; abundance: NA; j_gene: TRBJ2-7; v_gene: TRBV4-3; d_gene: NA
CDR3aa: CASSLGSRSGSADEQFF; CDR3nt: TGTGCCAGCAGCTTAGGAAGTCGGAGCGGGAGTGCAGATGAGCAGTTCTTC; abundance: NA; j_gene: TRBJ2-1; v_gene: TRBV7-2; d_gene: TRBD2
CDR3aa: CASSSPGTGELEQYF; CDR3nt: TGTGCCAGCAGTTCCCCCGGGACAGGAGAACTCGAGCAGTACTTC; abundance: once; j_gene: TRBJ2-7; v_gene: TRBV11-2; d_gene: TRBD1
CDR3aa: CASSGGDTASPLHF; CDR3nt: TGTGCCAGCAGTGGAGGAGATACGGCTTCACCCCTCCACTTT; abundance: NA; j_gene: TRBJ1-6; v_gene: TRBV2; d_gene: NA
CDR3aa: CASSQTGGIAFF; CDR3nt: TGTGCCAGCAGCCAGACAGGGGGCATAGCTTTCTTT; abundance: NA; j_gene: TRBJ1-1; v_gene: TRBV11-2; d_gene: TRBD1
CDR3aa: CASSPPIQDTQYF; CDR3nt: TGTGCCAGCAGTCCGCCGATCCAAGATACGCAGTATTTT; abundance: NA; j_gene: TRBJ2-3; v_gene: TRBV7-8; d_gene: NA
CDR3aa: CASGLVQRGTSSYEQYF; CDR3nt: TGTGCTAGTGGTTTGGTACAGCGGGGGACAAGCTCCTACGAGCAGTACTTC; abundance: NA; j_gene: TRBJ2-7; v_gene: TRBV12-5; d_gene: TRBD2
CDR3aa: CASSLNFGEAFF; CDR3nt: TGTGCCAGCAGCTTAAATTTCGGTGAAGCTTTCTTT; abundance: few; j_gene: TRBJ1-1; v_gene: TRBV7-2; d_gene: NA
CDR3aa: CAIPLGNNYGYTF; CDR3nt: TGTGCCATTCCCCTGGGAAACAACTATGGCTACACCTTC; abundance: once; j_gene: TRBJ1-2; v_gene: TRBV10-3; d_gene: NA
CDR3aa: CASSLPQDGPGGEKLFF; CDR3nt: TGCGCCAGCAGCTTGCCCCAGGACGGACCGGGGGGTGAAAAACTGTTTTTT; abundance: NA; j_gene: TRBJ1-4; v_gene: TRBV5-1; d_gene: NA
CDR3aa: CASQRDRAPYEQYF; CDR3nt: TGTGCCAGCCAGCGGGACAGGGCCCCCTACGAGCAGTACTTC; abundance: NA; j_gene: TRBJ2-7; v_gene: TRBV2; d_gene: TRBD1
CDR3aa: CAWWAPGRGEQYF; CDR3nt: TGTGCCTGGTGGGCCCCGGGGAGAGGAGAGCAGTACTTC; abundance: NA; j_gene: TRBJ2-7; v_gene: TRBV30; d_gene: NA
CDR3aa: CASSYSNSSPLHF; CDR3nt: TGTGCCAGCAGTTACTCGAATAGCTCACCCCTCCACTTT; abundance: NA; j_gene: TRBJ1-6; v_gene: TRBV6-6; d_gene: NA
CDR3aa: CASSLASAGTQYF; CDR3nt: TGTGCCAGCAGCTTAGCGTCCGCCGGGACCCAGTACTTC; abundance: NA; j_gene: TRBJ2-5; v_gene: TRBV7-9; d_gene: NA
CDR3aa: CAISLVDLTDNYGYTF; CDR3nt: TGTGCCATCAGCCTGGTGGACTTGACGGATAACTATGGCTACACCTTC; abundance: NA; j_gene: TRBJ1-2; v_gene: TRBV10-3; d_gene: NA
CDR3aa: CASMGIGAEYGYTF; CDR3nt: TGTGCCAGCATGGGAATTGGAGCAGAGTATGGCTACACCTTC; abundance: NA; j_gene: TRBJ1-2; v_gene: TRBV6-5; d_gene: NA
CDR3aa: CADSWGAGYTF; CDR3nt: TGTGCCGACAGCTGGGGGGCTGGCTACACCTTC; abundance: NA; j_gene: TRBJ1-2; v_gene: TRBV6-5; d_gene: NA
CDR3aa: CASSRRESYNEQFF; CDR3nt: TGTGCCAGCAGTCGGCGGGAATCCTACAATGAGCAGTTCTTC; abundance: NA; j_gene: TRBJ2-1; v_gene: TRBV6-5; d_gene: NA
CDR3aa: CASSPRGEGDGETQYF; CDR3nt: TGTGCCAGCTCACCACGCGGGGAAGGAGACGGGGAGACCCAGTACTTC; abundance: NA; j_gene: TRBJ2-5; v_gene: TRBV18; d_gene: NA
CDR3aa: CAISERGGSGVNEQFF; CDR3nt: TGTGCCATCAGTGAGAGGGGGGGGTCGGGCGTCAATGAGCAGTTCTTC; abundance: once; j_gene: TRBJ2-1; v_gene: TRBV10-3; d_gene: NA
CDR3aa: CASSLGVSQETQYF; CDR3nt: TGTGCCAGCAGCTTAGGAGTCAGCCAAGAGACCCAGTACTTC; abundance: NA; j_gene: TRBJ2-5; v_gene: TRBV7-2; d_gene: NA
CDR3aa: CASSISVQFF; CDR3nt: TGTGCCAGCAGCATTAGCGTGCAGTTCTTC; abundance: NA; j_gene: TRBJ2-1; v_gene: TRBV11-2; d_gene: NA
CDR3aa: CASSPDPGRPYEQYF; CDR3nt: TGTGCCAGCAGCCCCGACCCGGGACGCCCCTACGAGCAGTACTTC; abundance: NA; j_gene: TRBJ2-7; v_gene: TRBV11-3; d_gene: NA
CDR3aa: CASSHADGFSGANVLTF; CDR3nt: TGTGCCAGCAGCCACGCGGACGGATTCTCTGGGGCCAACGTCCTGACTTTC; abundance: NA; j_gene: TRBJ2-6; v_gene: TRBV7-7; d_gene: NA
CDR3aa: CASSLDGAQEAFF; CDR3nt: TGCGCCAGCAGCTTGGATGGCGCGCAGGAAGCTTTCTTT; abundance: few; j_gene: TRBJ1-1; v_gene: TRBV5-1; d_gene: NA
CDR3aa: CASSEGLGKEKLFF; CDR3nt: TGTGCCAGCAGTGAAGGACTGGGAAAGGAAAAACTGTTTTTT; abundance: NA; j_gene: TRBJ1-4; v_gene: TRBV6-1; d_gene: NA
CDR3aa: CAWSVHGGDQSGYTF; CDR3nt: TGTGCCTGGAGTGTACATGGAGGGGATCAGTCTGGCTACACCTTC; abundance: NA; j_gene: TRBJ1-2; v_gene: TRBV30; d_gene: NA
CDR3aa: CASSKRGDRVIGGYTF; CDR3nt: TGTGCCAGCAGCAAAAGGGGTGACAGGGTAATTGGTGGCTACACCTTC; abundance: NA; j_gene: TRBJ1-2; v_gene: TRBV21-1; d_gene: NA
CDR3aa: CASSLVPSGGTDTQYF; CDR3nt: TGTGCCAGTAGCCTAGTACCTAGCGGGGGCACAGATACGCAGTATTTT; abundance: NA; j_gene: TRBJ2-3; v_gene: TRBV19; d_gene: TRBD2
CDR3aa: CASSQDGRMNTEAFF; CDR3nt: TGCGCCAGCAGCCAAGATGGGCGGATGAACACTGAAGCTTTCTTT; abundance: NA; j_gene: TRBJ1-1; v_gene: TRBV4-3; d_gene: NA
CDR3aa: CASSLASGGSTDTQYF; CDR3nt: TGTGCCAGCAGCTTAGCTAGCGGGGGTAGCACAGATACGCAGTATTTT; abundance: NA; j_gene: TRBJ2-3; v_gene: TRBV7-2; d_gene: TRBD2
CDR3aa: CAISGGQGNTEAFF; CDR3nt: TGTGCCATCAGTGGAGGACAGGGAAACACTGAAGCTTTCTTT; abundance: NA; j_gene: TRBJ1-1; v_gene: TRBV10-3; d_gene: TRBD1
CDR3aa: CASSSRQAGSNEQFF; CDR3nt: TGTGCCAGCAGCTCAAGACAGGCGGGGAGCAATGAGCAGTTCTTC; abundance: NA; j_gene: TRBJ2-1; v_gene: TRBV7-9; d_gene: NA